This T cell receptor beta chain was obtained from a study of blood T cells in healthy people across ages. Study-wide points: When set beside aged donors, long-lived donors presented more naive CD4+ cells and higher diversity. A roughly linear age-dependent decrease characterized TCR beta diversity per million T cells.

This CDR3 region has 16 residues. Germline CDR1 is MGHDK and CDR2 is SYGVNS. V was clipped by 0 bases and J by 10 bases, with 16 bases between them. The use of a sample-barcoded 5' primer and a J-beta primer mix characterized a second PCR of roughly 7 to 12 cycles. Each cDNA molecule received a tag from a template-switch adaptor that had 12 random nucleotides. From the 5' RACE reads, TCRdb called clonotypes with MiXCR, one entry per CDR3 protein. The data show 950,000 to 1,200,000 distinct CDR3 sequences, with roughly two fifths seen just once and under 15% held by the top ten. This clonotype is a singleton in its sample. Its antigen is unknown.

Input material: blood. This rearrangement joins TRBV25-1 to TRBJ1-6, with D maybe TRBD1 (5 bases). The receptor's source is a man between 18 and 29 years old in good health. CDR3 sequence: CASSEYGAHAGSPLHF. The CDR3 DNA reads TGTGCCAGCAGTGAATATGGGGCACACGCAGGGTCACCCCTCCACTTT.